Described below is a single TCR beta chain sequence and its context. Tumor tissue was taken before any definitive surgery or chemotherapy was given. This record belongs to a study of high-grade serous ovarian cancer treatment subgroups. Measured with immunoSEQ multiplex PCR; TCRdb has only the in-frame clones, and not every one. The sample shows roughly 5,000 clones, roughly 75% of them seen only once. Germline CDR1 and CDR2: SGHTA and FQGTGA. V lost 2 bases to trimming and J lost 3 bases, with 12 bases between them. The CDR3 consists of 15 residues. The TCR sequence derives from a human patient with high-grade serous ovarian cancer. The material sequenced was tumor tissue. The chain recombines TRBV7-3 with TRBJ2-3; a weak D match, TRBD2 (7 bases). The CDR3 nucleotides read TGTGCCAGCAGCTTACGGGGGGCCTGGACAGATACGCAGTATTTT. It is translated as CASSLRGAWTDTQYF.